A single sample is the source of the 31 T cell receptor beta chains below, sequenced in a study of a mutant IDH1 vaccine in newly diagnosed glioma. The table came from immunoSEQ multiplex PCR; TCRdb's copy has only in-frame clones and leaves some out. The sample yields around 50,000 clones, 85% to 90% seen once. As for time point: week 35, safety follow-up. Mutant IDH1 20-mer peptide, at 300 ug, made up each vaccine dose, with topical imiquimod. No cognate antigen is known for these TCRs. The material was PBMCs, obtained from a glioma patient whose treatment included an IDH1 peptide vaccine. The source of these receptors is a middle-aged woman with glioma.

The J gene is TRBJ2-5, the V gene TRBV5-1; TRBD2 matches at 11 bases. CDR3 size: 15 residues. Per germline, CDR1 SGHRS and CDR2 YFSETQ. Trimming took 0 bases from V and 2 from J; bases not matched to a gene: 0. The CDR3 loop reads CASSLGLAGQETQYF. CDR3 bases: TGCGCCAGCAGCTTGGGACTAGCGGGACAAGAGACCCAGTACTTC. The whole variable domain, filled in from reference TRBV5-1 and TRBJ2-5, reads KAGVTQTPRYLIKTRGQQVTLSCSPISGHRSVSWYQQTPGQGLQFLFEYFSETQRNKGNFPGRFSGRQFSNSRSEMNVSTLELGDSALYLCASSLGLAGQETQYFGPGTRLLVL.

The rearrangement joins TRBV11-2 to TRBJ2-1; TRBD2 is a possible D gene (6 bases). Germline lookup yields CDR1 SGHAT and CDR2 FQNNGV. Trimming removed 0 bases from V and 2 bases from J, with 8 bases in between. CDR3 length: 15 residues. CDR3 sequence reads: CASSLELAPYNEQFF. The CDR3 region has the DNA TGTGCCAGCAGCTTAGAACTAGCCCCCTACAATGAGCAGTTCTTC.

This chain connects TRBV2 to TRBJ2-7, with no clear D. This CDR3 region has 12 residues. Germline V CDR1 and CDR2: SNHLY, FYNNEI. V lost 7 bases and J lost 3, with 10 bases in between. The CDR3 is CASTRTFYEQYF. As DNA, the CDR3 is TGTGCCAGCACCCGGACCTTCTACGAGCAGTACTTC.

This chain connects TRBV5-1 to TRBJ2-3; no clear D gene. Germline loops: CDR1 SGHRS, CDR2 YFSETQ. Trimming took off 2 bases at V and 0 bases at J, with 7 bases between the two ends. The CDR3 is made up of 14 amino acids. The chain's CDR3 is CASSLGPSTDTQYF. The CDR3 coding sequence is TGCGCCAGCAGCTTAGGGCCTAGCACAGATACGCAGTATTTT.

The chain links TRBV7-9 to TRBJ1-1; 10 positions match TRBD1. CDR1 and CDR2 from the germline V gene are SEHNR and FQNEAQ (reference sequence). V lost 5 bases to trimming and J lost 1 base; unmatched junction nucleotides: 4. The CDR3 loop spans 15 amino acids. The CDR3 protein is CASSPGDRGNTEAFF. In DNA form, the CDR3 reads TGTGCCAGCAGCCCAGGGGACAGGGGGAACACTGAAGCTTTCTTT.

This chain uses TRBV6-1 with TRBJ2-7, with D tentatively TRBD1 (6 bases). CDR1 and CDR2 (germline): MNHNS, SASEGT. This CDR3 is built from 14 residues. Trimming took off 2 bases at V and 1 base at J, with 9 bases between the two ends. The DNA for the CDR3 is TGTGCCAGCAGTGAAATACAGGGTTCCTACGAGCAGTACTTC. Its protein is CASSEIQGSYEQYF.

The CDR3 DNA reads as TGTGCCAGCAAGGTGTCTTTCAGCGGGGGGGCGATTGAGCAAGAGACCCAGTACTTC. It codes for CASKVSFSGGAIEQETQYF. The chain recombines TRBV27 with TRBJ2-5; 10 bases align to TRBD2. V dropped 7 bases and J dropped 2; count of bases not matched to a gene: 19. This CDR3 region has 19 residues. The germline V gene encodes CDR1 MNHEY and CDR2 SMNVEV (reference sequence).

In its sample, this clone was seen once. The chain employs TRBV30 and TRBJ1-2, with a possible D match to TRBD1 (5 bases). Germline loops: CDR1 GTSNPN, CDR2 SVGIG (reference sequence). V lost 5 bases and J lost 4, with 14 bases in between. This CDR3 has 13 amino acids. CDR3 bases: TGTGCCTGGGGGAGAGGGGCACGCTATGGCTACACCTTC. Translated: CAWGRGARYGYTF.

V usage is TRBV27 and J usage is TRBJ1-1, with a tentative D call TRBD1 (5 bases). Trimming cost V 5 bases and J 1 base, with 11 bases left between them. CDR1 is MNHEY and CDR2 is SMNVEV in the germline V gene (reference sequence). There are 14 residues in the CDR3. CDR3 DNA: TGTGCCAGCAGTCTGGGGACGGCGAACACTGAAGCTTTCTTT. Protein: CASSLGTANTEAFF.

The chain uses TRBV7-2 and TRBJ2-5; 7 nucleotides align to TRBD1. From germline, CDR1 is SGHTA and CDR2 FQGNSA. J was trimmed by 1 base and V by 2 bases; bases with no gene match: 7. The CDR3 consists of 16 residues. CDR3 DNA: TGTGCCAGCAGCTTACCGATGACAGGGCCCCAAGAGACCCAGTACTTC. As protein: CASSLPMTGPQETQYF.

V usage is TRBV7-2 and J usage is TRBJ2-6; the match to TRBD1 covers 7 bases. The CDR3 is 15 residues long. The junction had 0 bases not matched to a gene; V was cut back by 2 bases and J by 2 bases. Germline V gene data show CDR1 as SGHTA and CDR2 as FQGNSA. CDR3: CASSLRGPGANVLTF. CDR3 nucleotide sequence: TGTGCCAGCAGCTTAAGGGGGCCTGGGGCCAACGTCCTGACTTTC.

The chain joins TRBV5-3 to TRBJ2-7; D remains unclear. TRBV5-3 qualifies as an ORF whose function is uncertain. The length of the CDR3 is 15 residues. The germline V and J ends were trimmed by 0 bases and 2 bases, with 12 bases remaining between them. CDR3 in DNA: TGTGCCAGAAGCTTGGATCCGTCAACCCCCTACGAGCAGTACTTC. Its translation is CARSLDPSTPYEQYF.

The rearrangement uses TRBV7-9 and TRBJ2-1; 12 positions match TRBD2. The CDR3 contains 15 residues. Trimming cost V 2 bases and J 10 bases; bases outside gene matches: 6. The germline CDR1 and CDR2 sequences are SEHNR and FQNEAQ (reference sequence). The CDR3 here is CASSLRLAGDPEQFF. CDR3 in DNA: TGTGCCAGCAGCTTACGACTAGCGGGAGACCCAGAGCAGTTCTTC.

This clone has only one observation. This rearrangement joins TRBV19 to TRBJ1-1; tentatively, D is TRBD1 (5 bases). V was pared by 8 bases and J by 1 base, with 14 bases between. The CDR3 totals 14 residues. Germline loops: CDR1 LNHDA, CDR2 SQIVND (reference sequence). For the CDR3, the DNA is TGTGCCAGTTGTCGAGGGACCACGAACACTGAAGCTTTCTTT. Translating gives CASCRGTTNTEAFF.

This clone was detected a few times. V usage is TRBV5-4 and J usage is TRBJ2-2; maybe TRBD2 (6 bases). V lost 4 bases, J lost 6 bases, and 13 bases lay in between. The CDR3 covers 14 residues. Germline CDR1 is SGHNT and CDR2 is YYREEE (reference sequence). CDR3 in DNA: TGTGCCAGCAGCCGGGACTTGCTTTCCGGGGAGCTGTTTTTT. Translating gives CASSRDLLSGELFF.

The CDR3 DNA reads as TGTGCCAGCAGTTATCGACCGTGGGGGAACACTGAAGCTTTCTTT. Residues: CASSYRPWGNTEAFF. The chain links TRBV6-5 to TRBJ1-1; D gene ambiguous. Looked up from germline, CDR1 is MNHEY and CDR2 is SVGAGI. This CDR3 has 15 amino acids. The V end lost 3 bases, the J end lost 1 base, and 12 bases lay between the germline ends.

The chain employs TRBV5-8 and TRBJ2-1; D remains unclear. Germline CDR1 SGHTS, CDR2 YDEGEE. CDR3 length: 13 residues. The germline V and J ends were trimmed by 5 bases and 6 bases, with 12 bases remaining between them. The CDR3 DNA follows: TGTGCCAGCAGGGACCGGGTGGGCAATGAGCAGTTCTTC. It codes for CASRDRVGNEQFF. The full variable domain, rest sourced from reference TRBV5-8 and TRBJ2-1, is EAGVTQSPTHLIKTRGQQATLRCSPISGHTSVYWYQQALGLGLQFLLWYDEGEERNRGNFPPRFSGRQFPNYSSELNVNALELEDSALYLCASRDRVGNEQFFGPGTRLTVL.

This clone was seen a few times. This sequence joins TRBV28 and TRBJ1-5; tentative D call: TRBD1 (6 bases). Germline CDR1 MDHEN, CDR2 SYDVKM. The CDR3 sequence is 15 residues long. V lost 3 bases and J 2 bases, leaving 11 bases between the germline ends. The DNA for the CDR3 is TGTGCCAGCAGTTTGAAGGGGGTAGGCAATCAGCCCCAGCATTTT. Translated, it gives CASSLKGVGNQPQHF.

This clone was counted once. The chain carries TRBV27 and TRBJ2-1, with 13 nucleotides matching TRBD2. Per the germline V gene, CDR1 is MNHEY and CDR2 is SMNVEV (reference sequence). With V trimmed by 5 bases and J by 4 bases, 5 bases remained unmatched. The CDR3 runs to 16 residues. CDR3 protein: CASSGPGLAGYNEQFF. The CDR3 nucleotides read TGTGCCAGCAGTGGACCGGGACTAGCGGGATACAATGAGCAGTTCTTC.

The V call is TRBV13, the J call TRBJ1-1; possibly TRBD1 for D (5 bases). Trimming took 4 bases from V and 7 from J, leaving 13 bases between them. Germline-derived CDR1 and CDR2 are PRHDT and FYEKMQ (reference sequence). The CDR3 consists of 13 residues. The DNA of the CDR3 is TGTGCCAGCAGCTCCTCGGGGGGGGATGAAGCTTTCTTT. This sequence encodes CASSSSGGDEAFF.

The CDR3 is CASSLELEYNSPLHF. In nucleotides, the CDR3 is TGTGCCAGCAGCTTAGAGCTGGAGTATAATTCACCCCTCCACTTT. The gene calls are TRBV7-2 and TRBJ1-6; no clear D. The germline V gene encodes CDR1 SGHTA and CDR2 FQGNSA. The CDR3 spans 15 residues. Trimming took off 1 base at V and 4 bases at J, with 8 bases between the two ends.

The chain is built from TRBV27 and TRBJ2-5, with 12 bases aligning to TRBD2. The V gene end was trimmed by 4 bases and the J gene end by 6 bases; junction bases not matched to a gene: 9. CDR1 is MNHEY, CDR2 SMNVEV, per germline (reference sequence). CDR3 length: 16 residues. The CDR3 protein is CASSSTSGGTRKTQYF. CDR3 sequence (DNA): TGTGCCAGCAGTTCGACTAGCGGGGGAACTAGAAAGACCCAGTACTTC.

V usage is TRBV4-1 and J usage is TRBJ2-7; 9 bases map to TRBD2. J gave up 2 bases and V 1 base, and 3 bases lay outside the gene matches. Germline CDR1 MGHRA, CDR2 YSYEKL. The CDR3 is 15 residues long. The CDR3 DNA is TGCGCCAGCAGCCAAGGAGCGGGAGGTACCTACGAGCAGTACTTC. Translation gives CASSQGAGGTYEQYF.

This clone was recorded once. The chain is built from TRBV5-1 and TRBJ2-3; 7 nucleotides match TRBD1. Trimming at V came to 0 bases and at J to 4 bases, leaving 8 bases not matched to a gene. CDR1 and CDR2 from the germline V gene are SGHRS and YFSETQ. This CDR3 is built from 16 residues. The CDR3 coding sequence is TGCGCCAGCAGCTTGGGGGGACAGCTCCCTCCAGATACGCAGTATTTT. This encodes CASSLGGQLPPDTQYF.

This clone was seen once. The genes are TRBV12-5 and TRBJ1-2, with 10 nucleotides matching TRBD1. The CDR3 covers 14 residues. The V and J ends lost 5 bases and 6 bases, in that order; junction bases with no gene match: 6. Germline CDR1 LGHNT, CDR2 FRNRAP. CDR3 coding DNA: TGTGCTAGTGGTCCATCCGGGACAGGGGATGGCTACACCTTC. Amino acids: CASGPSGTGDGYTF.

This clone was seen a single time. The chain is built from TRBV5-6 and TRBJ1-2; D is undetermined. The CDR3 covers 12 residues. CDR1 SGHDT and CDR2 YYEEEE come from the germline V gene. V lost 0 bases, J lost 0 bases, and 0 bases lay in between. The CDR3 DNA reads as TGTGCCAGCAGCTTGGCTAACTATGGCTACACCTTC. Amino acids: CASSLANYGYTF.

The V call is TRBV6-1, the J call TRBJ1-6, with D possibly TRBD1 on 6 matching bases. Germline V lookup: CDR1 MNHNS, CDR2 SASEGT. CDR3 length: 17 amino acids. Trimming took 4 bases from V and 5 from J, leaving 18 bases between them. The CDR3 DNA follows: TGTGCCAGCAGTGGAGACAGGACACCTTCCCATAATTCACCCCTCCACTTT. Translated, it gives CASSGDRTPSHNSPLHF.

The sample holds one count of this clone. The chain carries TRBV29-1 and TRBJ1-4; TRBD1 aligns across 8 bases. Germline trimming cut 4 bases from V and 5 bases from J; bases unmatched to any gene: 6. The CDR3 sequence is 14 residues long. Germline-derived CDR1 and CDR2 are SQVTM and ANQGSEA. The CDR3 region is CSVVSGTGNEKLFF. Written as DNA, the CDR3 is TGCAGCGTTGTATCCGGGACAGGAAATGAAAAACTGTTTTTT. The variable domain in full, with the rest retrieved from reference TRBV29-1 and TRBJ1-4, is SAVISQKPSRDICQRGTSLTIQCQVDSQVTMMFWYRQQPGQSLTLIATANQGSEATYESGFVIDKFPISRPNLTFSTLTVSNMSPEDSSIYLCSVVSGTGNEKLFFGSGTQLSVL.

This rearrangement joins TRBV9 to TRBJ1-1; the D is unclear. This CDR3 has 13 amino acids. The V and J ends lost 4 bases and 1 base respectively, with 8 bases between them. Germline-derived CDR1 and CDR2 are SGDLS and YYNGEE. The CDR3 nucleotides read TGTGCCAGCAGCCCTCTGGGGAACACTGAAGCTTTCTTT. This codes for CASSPLGNTEAFF.

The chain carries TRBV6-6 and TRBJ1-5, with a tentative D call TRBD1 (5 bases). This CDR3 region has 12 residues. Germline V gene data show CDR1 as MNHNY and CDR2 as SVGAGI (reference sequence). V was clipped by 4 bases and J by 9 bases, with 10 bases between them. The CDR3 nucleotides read TGTGCCAGCAGTTGGGAGGGACTGCCCCAGCATTTT. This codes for CASSWEGLPQHF.

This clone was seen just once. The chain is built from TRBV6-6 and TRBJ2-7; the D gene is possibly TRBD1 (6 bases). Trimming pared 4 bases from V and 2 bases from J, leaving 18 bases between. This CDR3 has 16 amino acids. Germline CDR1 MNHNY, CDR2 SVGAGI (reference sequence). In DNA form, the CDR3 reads TGTGCCAGCAGTTTCGCCTCTGGTAGGGGGACCTACGAGCAGTACTTC. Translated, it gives CASSFASGRGTYEQYF.